Below, 29 T cell receptor beta chains from the same sample are listed, as sequenced in a study of blood T cells in healthy people across ages. A second roughly 6 to 11 cycle PCR used barcoded and J-beta primers. MiXCR, run by TCRdb on the 5' RACE reads, gives a single entry per CDR3 protein. Of about 1 million distinct CDR3 sequences in the sample, over 35% were seen once. What was sequenced was blood. These receptors were collected from a woman aged 55-69 years in good health.

CDR3 coding DNA: TGCAGCGTTGAAGGGGGGACTAGCGGGAGGTCAGATACGCAGTATTTT. Translated, it gives CSVEGGTSGRSDTQYF. The chain couples TRBV29-1 to TRBJ2-3; 15 positions match TRBD2. V lost 1 base and J lost 4; bases outside the gene matches: 3. This CDR3 is 16 amino acids long. CDR1 is SQVTM, CDR2 ANQGSEA, per germline.

CDR3 nucleotide sequence: TGTGCCAGCACCGGGCGCAGCAACAATGAGCAGTTCTTC. Translation gives CASTGRSNNEQFF. The rearrangement joins TRBV2 to TRBJ2-1; D gene ambiguous. V was cut by 7 bases and J by 5 bases, with 12 bases left in between. Germline V gene data show CDR1 as SNHLY and CDR2 as FYNNEI. This CDR3 is 13 amino acids long.

This chain connects TRBV29-1 to TRBJ2-7, with 9 bases fitting TRBD2. This CDR3 spans 14 amino acids. The trim removed 4 bases at V and 5 bases at J, leaving 9 bases unmatched. Germline values: CDR1 SQVTM, CDR2 ANQGSEA. Here the CDR3 reads CSVALAAGGNEQYF. The CDR3 DNA reads TGCAGCGTTGCGCTCGCAGCGGGAGGTAACGAGCAGTACTTC.

Concerning this clonotype: Relative to the germline gene, one junction end is altered; a read error may explain this. The CDR3 reads CTSSLGFYEQYF. The CDR3 DNA is TGTACCAGCAGTTTAGGGTTCTACGAGCAGTACTTC. The rearrangement uses TRBV12-3 or TRBV12-4 and TRBJ2-7; D remains unclear. The CDR3 loop spans 12 amino acids.

The rearrangement uses TRBV11-2 and TRBJ2-3; D might be TRBD2 (6 bases). V gave up 5 bases and J gave up 0 bases, with 18 bases separating them. The V gene's germline CDR1 is SGHAT and CDR2 FQNNGV. CDR3 size: 17 residues. The DNA of the CDR3 is TGTGCCAGCAGCCGGGATACAACGAGCGGGAGCACAGATACGCAGTATTTT. Translation gives CASSRDTTSGSTDTQYF.

The CDR3 nucleotides read TGCGCCAGCAGTGAGTCCACCCTCGGACTAGCGGGAGGTGGCAATGAGCAGTACTTC. Translating gives CASSESTLGLAGGGNEQYF. V usage is TRBV10-1 and J usage is TRBJ2-5; TRBD2 agrees at 14 bases. The CDR3 loop spans 19 amino acids. Germline CDR1 and CDR2: WNHNN and SYGVQD (reference sequence). With 0 bases clipped from V and 11 bases from J, the junction kept 17 bases outside the gene matches.

The chain is built from TRBV3-1 and TRBJ2-5, with D possibly TRBD2 on 5 matching bases. CDR3 length equals 14 residues. CDR1 and CDR2 from the germline V gene are LGHDT and YNNKEL (reference sequence). With 1 base removed from V and 1 base from J, the gap between germline ends came to 7 bases. The CDR3 here is CASSQGRVQETQYF. The CDR3 DNA follows: TGTGCCAGCAGCCAAGGGCGGGTCCAAGAGACCCAGTACTTC.

The CDR3 reads CASSVLAGGPQDTQYF. The DNA for the CDR3 is TGTGCCAGCAGTGTCCTAGCGGGAGGGCCACAAGATACGCAGTATTTT. V is TRBV6-4 and J is TRBJ2-3; 12 nucleotides agree with TRBD2. The CDR3 runs to 16 residues. Germline V gene lookup returns CDR1 MRHNA and CDR2 SNTAGT. V gave up 4 bases and J gave up 5 bases; unmatched junction bases: 7.

V and J are TRBV4-2 and TRBJ2-5; D uncertain. Trimming cost V 1 base and J 1 base, with 7 bases left between them. CDR3 length: 14 amino acids. Germline-derived CDR1 and CDR2 are LGHNA and YNFKEQ. The CDR3 bases are TGTGCCAGCAGCCAAGTTCCAGCCCAAGAGACCCAGTACTTC. Translated: CASSQVPAQETQYF.

CDR3 sequence reads: CASSHQGATDTQYF. The CDR3 DNA reads as TGCGCCAGCAGCCATCAGGGGGCGACAGATACGCAGTATTTT. This chain links TRBV4-1 with TRBJ2-3, with 8 bases matching TRBD1. V was clipped by 3 bases and J by 3 bases; unmatched bases: 2. The CDR3 runs to 14 residues. The germline CDR1 and CDR2 sequences are MGHRA and YSYEKL.

V usage is TRBV2 and J usage is TRBJ1-1; D is ambiguous. Between the trimmed V and J ends, which lost 2 bases and 1 base, there was a span of 11 bases. The CDR3 extends over 15 amino acids. Germline loops: CDR1 SNHLY, CDR2 FYNNEI. The CDR3 region is CASSEHKSPNTEAFF. The CDR3 DNA sequence: TGTGCCAGCAGTGAACACAAGTCCCCGAACACTGAAGCTTTCTTT.

The V call is TRBV20-1, the J call TRBJ2-7; 8 nucleotides line up with TRBD2. Germline V gene sequence: CDR1 DFQATT, CDR2 SNEGSKA (reference sequence). This CDR3 spans 15 amino acids. Unmatched junction bases numbered 10, after V lost 6 bases and J lost 0 bases. This CDR3 reads CSAPTQGLVSYEQYF. The CDR3 coding sequence is TGCAGTGCCCCGACCCAGGGACTAGTCTCCTACGAGCAGTACTTC.

This clonotype was observed a few times. The chain recombines TRBV11-2 with TRBJ2-1; 12 bases map to TRBD2. The CDR3 sequence is 14 residues long. V lost 9 bases to trimming and J lost 6 bases; unmatched junction nucleotides: 6. Germline V lookup: CDR1 SGHAT, CDR2 FQNNGV. In DNA form, the CDR3 reads TGTGCCAGTAGGGCTAGCGGGAGGGCCAATGAGCAGTTCTTC. Amino acid sequence: CASRASGRANEQFF.

This clonotype was detected only a few times. The V and J genes are TRBV2 and TRBJ2-5, with TRBD1 identical over 10 bases. Germline CDR1 reads SNHLY; CDR2 reads FYNNEI. The CDR3 contains 15 residues. The V segment lost 6 bases and the J segment 4 bases; nucleotides outside the gene matches: 8. The CDR3 loop reads CASSQDRGRAETQYF. The CDR3, as DNA: TGTGCCAGCAGCCAAGACAGGGGGCGCGCAGAGACCCAGTACTTC. The complete variable domain, with remaining parts taken from reference TRBV2 and TRBJ2-5, reads EPEVTQTPSHQVTQMGQEVILRCVPISNHLYFYWYRQILGQKVEFLVSFYNNEISEKSEIFDDQFSVERPDGSNFTLKIRSTKLEDSAMYFCASSQDRGRAETQYFGPGTRLLVL.

The V call is TRBV4-1, the J call TRBJ1-2; D uncertain. Trimming left V 0 bases short and J 0 bases short, with 11 bases between. CDR1 MGHRA and CDR2 YSYEKL come from the germline V gene. The CDR3 is made up of 16 amino acids. In nucleotides, the CDR3 is TGCGCCAGCAGCCAAGAGGGTCCCCAGGCTAACTATGGCTACACCTTC. It specifies CASSQEGPQANYGYTF.

The J gene is TRBJ1-2, the V gene TRBV28, with D perhaps TRBD1 (5 bases). CDR1 MDHEN and CDR2 SYDVKM come from the germline V gene. Trimming pared 2 bases from V and 8 bases from J, leaving 15 bases between. The CDR3 length is 14 residues. The CDR3 loop is CASSLILQGRGYTF. As DNA, the CDR3 is TGTGCCAGCAGTTTAATCCTGCAGGGCAGGGGCTACACCTTC.

CDR3 amino acids: CSAEDPGGLAGNYEQYF. The CDR3 nucleotides read TGCAGTGCAGAAGATCCGGGTGGACTAGCGGGAAACTACGAGCAGTACTTC. This chain connects TRBV20-1 to TRBJ2-4; 12 bases align to TRBD2. The end of the DNA aligns better with TRBJ2-7, so the J call may be wrong. CDR1 and CDR2 (germline): DFQATT, SNEGSKA (reference sequence). CDR3 length equals 17 residues.

The rearrangement links TRBV19 to TRBJ2-6; maybe TRBD1 (6 bases). Germline CDR1 LNHDA, CDR2 SQIVND (reference sequence). The length of the CDR3 is 16 residues. V dropped 5 bases and J dropped 1 base, with 12 bases sitting between them. CDR3 nucleotide sequence: TGTGCCAGTAGTCGAGGGGGTCTGTCTGGGGCCAACGTCCTGACTTTC. Its translation: CASSRGGLSGANVLTF.

The chain employs TRBV20-1 and TRBJ2-2, with no clear D. Germline V gene lookup returns CDR1 DFQATT and CDR2 SNEGSKA (reference sequence). V lost 6 bases and J lost 5, with 10 bases in between. The CDR3 extends over 12 amino acids. The CDR3 is CSAEDYTGELFF. The CDR3 nucleotides read TGCAGTGCGGAAGATTATACCGGGGAGCTGTTTTTT.

This clonotype appeared a single time. V usage is TRBV27 and J usage is TRBJ1-1, with D tentatively TRBD1 (6 bases). Trimming cost V 5 bases and J 8 bases, with 15 bases left between them. Per germline, CDR1 MNHEY and CDR2 SMNVEV (reference sequence). The CDR3 totals 13 residues. CDR3 protein: CASSPQGGGEAFF. CDR3 nucleotides: TGTGCCAGCAGTCCACAGGGCGGAGGGGAAGCTTTCTTT.

This clonotype was found a few times. The V and J genes are TRBV20-1 and TRBJ2-3; 9 bases agree with TRBD2. Germline trimming cut 3 bases from V and 3 bases from J; bases unmatched to any gene: 7. The CDR3 spans 15 residues. CDR1 and CDR2 (germline): DFQATT, SNEGSKA (reference sequence). The CDR3 nucleotides are TGCAGTGCTAGTCCGAGCGGGAGGTCTACAGATACGCAGTATTTT. Protein: CSASPSGRSTDTQYF.

CDR3 region: CASSFGGVETQYF. In DNA, the CDR3 is TGTGCCAGCAGTTTCGGAGGGGTGGAGACCCAGTACTTC. The chain couples TRBV12-3 or TRBV12-4 to TRBJ2-5, with a possible D match to TRBD2 (6 bases). Trimming took 3 bases from V and 5 from J, leaving 10 bases between them. This CDR3 contains 13 residues.

The gene calls are TRBV3-1 and TRBJ2-7, with D perhaps TRBD1 (6 bases). The germline V gene has CDR1 LGHDT and CDR2 YNNKEL (reference sequence). The CDR3 has 17 amino acids. V gave up 1 base and J gave up 1 base, with 17 bases separating them. CDR3 sequence: CASSQASRTAYSYEQYF. CDR3 DNA sequence: TGTGCCAGCAGCCAAGCTAGCAGGACAGCCTATTCCTACGAGCAGTACTTC.

The rearrangement uses TRBV5-1 and TRBJ1-2; D is undetermined. From germline, CDR1 is SGHRS and CDR2 YFSETQ. V lost 0 bases and J 3 bases, leaving 9 bases between the germline ends. CDR3 length: 14 amino acids. CDR3 protein: CASSLDASYYGYTF. For the CDR3, the DNA is TGCGCCAGCAGCTTGGACGCCAGCTACTATGGCTACACCTTC.

This sequence joins TRBV29-1 and TRBJ2-5; 9 nucleotides align to TRBD1. This CDR3 is built from 14 residues. Germline-derived CDR1 and CDR2 are SQVTM and ANQGSEA. The CDR3 spells CSHSPGTGRETQYF. The CDR3 region has the DNA TGCAGTCATTCTCCCGGGACAGGGAGGGAGACCCAGTACTTC.

Only a few counts were recorded for this clonotype. This chain connects TRBV6-2 or TRBV6-3 to TRBJ2-3, with a tentative D call TRBD2 (8 bases). The CDR3 length is 17 residues. CDR1 and CDR2 from the germline V gene are MNHEY and SVGEGT. Between the trimmed V and J ends, which lost 5 bases and 2 bases, there was a span of 20 bases. CDR3 loop: CASSPSIGRGPTDTQYF. The DNA for the CDR3 is TGTGCCAGCAGTCCTTCGATCGGGAGGGGGCCCACAGATACGCAGTATTTT.

This rearrangement joins TRBV20-1 to TRBJ2-1; 10 bases fit TRBD2. The CDR3 loop spans 13 amino acids. Germline CDR1 reads DFQATT; CDR2 reads SNEGSKA (reference sequence). Trimming removed 6 bases from V and 6 bases from J; junction bases left unmatched: 5. CDR3 sequence (DNA): TGCAGTGCATCGACTAGCGGGCGCAATGAGCAGTTCTTC. Translating it yields CSASTSGRNEQFF.

In regard to this clonotype: The junction shows a germline mismatch at one end, possibly a read error. The chain recombines TRBV25-1 with TRBJ1-6; D perhaps matches TRBD1 (5 bases). CDR3 length equals 14 residues. Germline loops: CDR1 MGHDK, CDR2 SYGVNS. The CDR3 sequence: CASSEGTYDSPLHF. The CDR3 DNA follows: TGTGCCAGCAGTGAGGGGACCTATGATTCACCCCTCCACTTT.

The chain recombines TRBV7-8 with TRBJ2-7, with 15 bases identical to TRBD2. The length of the CDR3 is 17 residues. CDR1 and CDR2 from the germline V gene are SGHVS and FQNEAQ. The V and J ends lost 2 bases and 4 bases, in that order; junction bases with no gene match: 6. CDR3 sequence: CASSLSLGLAGGYEQYF. The CDR3 DNA is TGTGCCAGCAGCTTATCCCTCGGACTAGCGGGAGGGTACGAGCAGTACTTC.